This T cell receptor beta chain was recovered during a study of regulatory T cells in long-lasting Graves disease. Time point denoted: newly diagnosed GD, antithyroid drugs for less than 3 months. TCR sequences were obtained from RNA taken from PBMCs. Trimming stripped 3 bases from V and 2 bases from J, with 11 bases between. Germline CDR1 GTSNPN, CDR2 SVGIG (reference sequence). The CDR3 is made up of 14 amino acids. Study results and limitations: Possibly, too few samples lowered accuracy. Persistent disease was associated with favored TRBV28 usage and with favored use of TRBJ1-2 and TRBJ2-5.

On this clonotype itself: The antigen is not known.

Arm-PCR of CDR3 regions and iRepertoire HTBI primers were used to build TCR beta libraries. TCRdb ran MiXCR on the multiplex PCR reads and lists one entry per CDR3 protein. The sample includes hundreds of thousands of distinct CDR3 sequences, roughly 17% of them seen just once. These data were likewise used in another study, on T cells in Graves' hyperthyroidism and ophthalmopathy. That source adds: Over 18 months, lack of ophthalmopathy progression marked Graves' hyperthyroidism as stable. Diagnostic assessment was based on clinical symptoms, serum thyroxine and TRAb, thyroid ultrasound and orbital computed tomography.

The receptor was derived from a man in his forties or fifties with Graves disease. The starting material was peripheral blood mononuclear cells (PBMCs), obtained at new diagnosis, from a patient treated with antithyroid drugs. The V gene is TRBV30, the J gene TRBJ1-5; no clear D. CDR3 region: CAWSGGMGNQPQHF. Written as DNA, the CDR3 is TGTGCCTGGAGCGGTGGCATGGGCAATCAGCCCCAGCATTTT.